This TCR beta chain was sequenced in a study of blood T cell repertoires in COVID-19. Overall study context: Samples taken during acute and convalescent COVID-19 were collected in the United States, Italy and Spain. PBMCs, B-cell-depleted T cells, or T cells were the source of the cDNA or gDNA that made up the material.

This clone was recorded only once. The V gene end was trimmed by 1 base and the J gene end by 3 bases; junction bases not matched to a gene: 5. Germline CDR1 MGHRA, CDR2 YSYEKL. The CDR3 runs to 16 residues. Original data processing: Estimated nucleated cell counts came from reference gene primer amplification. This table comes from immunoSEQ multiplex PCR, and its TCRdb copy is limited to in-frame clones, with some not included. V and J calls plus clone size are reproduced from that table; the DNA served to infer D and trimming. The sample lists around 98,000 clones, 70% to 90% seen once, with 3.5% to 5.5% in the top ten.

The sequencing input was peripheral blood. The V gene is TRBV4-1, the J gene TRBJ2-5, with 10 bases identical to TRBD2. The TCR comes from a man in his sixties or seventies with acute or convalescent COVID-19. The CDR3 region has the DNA TGCGCCAGCAGCCAAGGAGGACTAGCGGCAAAAGAGACCCAGTACTTC. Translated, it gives CASSQGGLAAKETQYF.